This T cell receptor (beta chain) originates from a study of vaccination and CD4 T cells after COVID-19. Study overall: By nasal swab PCR, the convalescent patients were SARS-CoV-2 positive, with fewer than ten mild cases and one severe.

Study-wide results and limits: The analysis of convalescent patients involved relatively few individuals and lacked early post-infection timepoints.

There were positive PCR dates ranging from March to December 2020, all predating US Alpha, Beta and Delta variants. The sample holds one count of this clonotype. Its antigen is unknown. From the PCR reads, TCRdb called clonotypes with MiXCR, one entry per CDR3 protein. The top ten hold 0.9% to 1.2% of the sample, which has roughly 19,000 distinct CDR3 sequences, 60% seen once. The sample was CD4+ T cells from blood, taken after SARS-CoV-2 vaccination. The source is a human donor who had recovered from COVID-19.

The CDR3 sequence: CASSSKNSQETQYF. Written as DNA, the CDR3 is TGTGCCAGTAGTTCCAAAAACAGTCAAGAGACCCAGTACTTC. This chain uses TRBV19 with TRBJ2-5; D is ambiguous. The CDR3 sequence is 14 residues long. Trimming took off 5 bases at V and 2 bases at J, with 12 bases between the two ends. Germline V CDR1 and CDR2: LNHDA, SQIVND (reference sequence).